Presented here are 31 T cell receptor beta chains from one specimen sequenced in a study of blood T cell repertoires in COVID-19. Assay: immunoSEQ multiplex PCR; the TCRdb copy retains only in-frame clones and omits some. The sample holds roughly 280,000 clones, 80% to 85% seen once. The sequenced material came from peripheral blood. Receptor source: a man between 60 and 75 years old with acute or convalescent COVID-19.

The chain links TRBV28 to TRBJ2-2, with TRBD2 matching over 11 bases. The CDR3 runs to 16 residues. In germline, CDR1 is MDHEN, CDR2 SYDVKM. Trimming removed 9 bases from V and 5 bases from J; junction bases left unmatched: 11. The CDR3 sequence is CASTTSGGKGTGELFF. CDR3 in DNA: TGTGCCAGTACAACTAGCGGGGGAAAGGGGACCGGGGAGCTGTTTTTT.

The CDR3, as DNA: TGTGCCAGCAGTTTGGGAGGGACTTTGAACACTGAAGCTTTCTTT. It specifies CASSLGGTLNTEAFF. This chain connects TRBV28 to TRBJ1-1; possibly TRBD1 for D (5 bases). Trimming removed 3 bases at V and 0 bases at J, with 11 bases between. CDR3 size: 15 residues. The germline CDR1 and CDR2 sequences are MDHEN and SYDVKM.

V usage is TRBV11-2 and J usage is TRBJ2-5; D gene unclear. Looked up from germline, CDR1 is SGHAT and CDR2 is FQNNGV. Trimming shortened V by 4 bases and J by 5 bases, and 11 bases separated the two germline ends. This CDR3 has 13 residues. The CDR3, as DNA: TGTGCCAGCAGCTCGAGTGTGAGGGAGACCCAGTACTTC. Translated, it gives CASSSSVRETQYF.

This sequence joins TRBV5-5 and TRBJ1-5, with D perhaps matching TRBD1 (5 bases). This CDR3 region has 12 residues. V was cut by 2 bases and J by 6 bases, with 6 bases left in between. CDR1 SGHKS and CDR2 YYEKEE come from the germline V gene (reference sequence). CDR3 sequence reads: CASSFGAQPQHF. The CDR3 nucleotides read TGTGCCAGCAGCTTTGGGGCTCAGCCCCAGCATTTT. The full variable domain, with the rest looked up from reference TRBV5-5 and TRBJ1-5, is DAGVTQSPTHLIKTRGQQVTLRCSPISGHKSVSWYQQVLGQGPQFIFQYYEKEERGRGNFPDRFSARQFPNYSSELNVNALLLGDSALYLCASSFGAQPQHFGDGTRLSIL.

The gene calls are TRBV18 and TRBJ1-3; TRBD1 aligns across 10 bases. V shed 3 bases, J shed 4 bases, and the junction held 12 bases outside the gene matches. The germline V gene encodes CDR1 KGHSH and CDR2 LQKENI. This CDR3 contains 18 residues. CDR3 coding DNA: TGTGCCAGCTCACCTGGGACAGGGGCTCGGGCCCGAGGAAACACCATATATTTT. Encoded protein: CASSPGTGARARGNTIYF.

V gene TRBV5-4 combines with J gene TRBJ1-4; D is perhaps TRBD1 (6 bases). Germline V gene sequence: CDR1 SGHNT, CDR2 YYREEE (reference sequence). Trimming removed 3 bases from V and 5 bases from J, with 14 bases in between. The CDR3 is made up of 15 amino acids. The DNA of the CDR3 is TGTGCCAGCAGCTGGGGCACGGACAGCAATGAAAAACTGTTTTTT. It encodes CASSWGTDSNEKLFF.

This sequence joins TRBV6-1 and TRBJ1-1; TRBD1 aligns across 8 bases. The germline V gene encodes CDR1 MNHNS and CDR2 SASEGT. V lost 2 bases and J lost 11; bases outside the gene matches: 4. The CDR3 is made up of 12 amino acids. DNA of the CDR3: TGTGCCAGCAGTGAATCAACAGGGGGGGCTTTCTTT. It specifies CASSESTGGAFF.

This chain connects TRBV28 to TRBJ1-2; D might be TRBD1 (6 bases). V gave up 5 bases and J gave up 4 bases, with 17 bases separating them. The CDR3 spans 15 residues. Germline V gene lookup returns CDR1 MDHEN and CDR2 SYDVKM. CDR3 sequence: CASSNAHRAIYGYTF. For the CDR3, the DNA is TGTGCCAGCAGTAATGCACACAGGGCGATCTATGGCTACACCTTC.

The rearrangement joins TRBV11-2 to TRBJ2-5, with D tentatively TRBD2 (6 bases). Germline CDR1 reads SGHAT; CDR2 reads FQNNGV. The germline V and J ends were trimmed by 1 base and 1 base, with 19 bases remaining between them. The CDR3 contains 18 residues. As DNA, the CDR3 is TGTGCCAGCAGCTTAGTGGGTAGCGGAGGGAGCGGCCAAGAGACCCAGTACTTC. Protein sequence: CASSLVGSGGSGQETQYF.

CDR3 in amino acids: CAHRDYYNEQFF. The CDR3 nucleotides are TGTGCCCACCGGGACTACTACAATGAGCAGTTCTTC. This sequence joins TRBV30 and TRBJ2-1; TRBD2 matches at 7 bases. Trimming cost V 8 bases and J 3 bases; bases outside gene matches: 4. CDR3 length equals 12 residues. Germline assignment: CDR1 GTSNPN and CDR2 SVGIG (reference sequence).

This clone has a handful of counts. The DNA of the CDR3 is TGTGCCAGCAGCCAAGAGGCTTCAACCGGGACAGGGGGCACAGATACGCAGTATTTT. This gives the protein CASSQEASTGTGGTDTQYF. The genes are TRBV14 and TRBJ2-3, with 10 nucleotides matching TRBD1. CDR1 SGHDN and CDR2 FVKESK come from the germline V gene. This CDR3 is 19 amino acids long. Unmatched junction bases numbered 10, after V lost 0 bases and J lost 1 base.

This clone showed up just once. CDR3 in amino acids: CASGTGNTGELFF. The CDR3 DNA is TGTGCCTCCGGGACAGGGAACACCGGGGAGCTGTTTTTT. This chain connects TRBV28 to TRBJ2-2, with TRBD1 matching over 8 bases. Germline trimming cut 11 bases from V and 1 base from J; bases unmatched to any gene: 3. This CDR3 comprises 13 residues. Germline V gene sequence: CDR1 MDHEN, CDR2 SYDVKM.

The chain recombines TRBV18 with TRBJ2-5; the match to TRBD1 covers 8 bases. The junction had 3 bases not matched to a gene; V was cut back by 5 bases and J by 10 bases. In germline, CDR1 is KGHSH, CDR2 LQKENI. CDR3 length equals 11 residues. The CDR3 DNA reads TGTGCCAGCTCATCGACAGGGGACCAGTACTTC. This encodes CASSSTGDQYF.

The genes are TRBV4-2 and TRBJ1-3; 7 positions match TRBD1. V shed 2 bases and J 0 bases; nucleotides not matched to a gene: 1. CDR1 and CDR2 from the germline V gene are LGHNA and YNFKEQ. This CDR3 contains 15 residues. CDR3 sequence reads: CASSQHRGSGNTIYF. CDR3 sequence (DNA): TGTGCCAGCAGCCAACACAGGGGCTCTGGAAACACCATATATTTT.

This chain joins TRBV27 and TRBJ1-5; TRBD1 matches at 9 bases. V lost 2 bases and J lost 2; bases outside the gene matches: 7. The CDR3 contains 17 residues. Germline V gene data show CDR1 as MNHEY and CDR2 as SMNVEV (reference sequence). The CDR3 DNA is TGTGCCAGCAGTTTAACGGGGACAGGGTATGGCAATCAGCCCCAGCATTTT. This encodes CASSLTGTGYGNQPQHF.

This clone was seen once. The chain joins TRBV11-2 to TRBJ2-1; 9 bases fit TRBD1. CDR3 length: 17 amino acids. The ends lost 4 bases at V and 7 bases at J; junction bases unmatched: 14. The germline CDR1 and CDR2 sequences are SGHAT and FQNNGV. The CDR3 sequence: CASSSGTGYPAGNEQFF. The CDR3 nucleotides read TGTGCCAGCAGCTCAGGGACAGGGTACCCGGCGGGGAATGAGCAGTTCTTC.

This sequence joins TRBV7-3 and TRBJ2-5; 8 nucleotides align to TRBD1. The germline CDR1 and CDR2 sequences are SGHTA and FQGTGA. The junction had 10 bases not matched to a gene; V was cut back by 8 bases and J by 2 bases. The CDR3 runs 15 residues. CDR3 coding DNA: TGTGCCAGCGCGGGTGGAACAGGGGGACAAGAGACCCAGTACTTC. Translation: CASAGGTGGQETQYF.

The chain carries TRBV2 and TRBJ2-3; no definite D call. The germline V gene encodes CDR1 SNHLY and CDR2 FYNNEI. The V gene lost 7 bases and the J gene lost 1 base, with 24 bases spanning the gap. The CDR3 has 18 residues. The CDR3 DNA reads as TGTGCCAGCAATGATGGATATGAGGAAGCTTTTCGCACAGATACGCAGTATTTT. Residues: CASNDGYEEAFRTDTQYF.

The rearrangement uses TRBV7-2 and TRBJ2-7; 8 bases fit TRBD2. Losses at the gene ends were 5 bases for V and 4 bases for J; bases not matched to a gene: 7. The germline CDR1 and CDR2 sequences are SGHTA and FQGNSA. This CDR3 spans 14 amino acids. CDR3 in amino acids: CASSRGGTDYEQYF. The CDR3 nucleotides are TGTGCCAGCAGCCGGGGGGGGACGGATTACGAGCAGTACTTC.

This sequence joins TRBV9 and TRBJ1-1; weak D call: TRBD1 (5 bases). The germline V gene encodes CDR1 SGDLS and CDR2 YYNGEE. The CDR3 totals 15 residues. Trimming pared 4 bases from V and 1 base from J, leaving 14 bases between. For the CDR3, the DNA is TGTGCCAGCAGCCTCCTGACAGACCCGAACACTGAAGCTTTCTTT. Protein: CASSLLTDPNTEAFF.

The chain recombines TRBV27 with TRBJ2-2, with 8 bases matching TRBD1. CDR3 length equals 14 residues. Germline CDR1 is MNHEY and CDR2 is SMNVEV (reference sequence). The V and J ends lost 8 bases and 6 bases, in that order; junction bases with no gene match: 8. The CDR3 sequence is CASRTGGFAGELFF. CDR3 bases: TGTGCCAGCCGTACAGGGGGATTCGCCGGGGAGCTGTTTTTT.

This chain uses TRBV5-1 with TRBJ2-6, with D possibly being TRBD1 (6 bases). Per the germline V gene, CDR1 is SGHRS and CDR2 is YFSETQ. With 5 bases removed from V and 0 bases from J, the gap between germline ends came to 9 bases. This CDR3 has 15 residues. CDR3 region: CASSQQGSGANVLTF. CDR3 sequence (DNA): TGCGCCAGCAGTCAACAGGGCTCTGGGGCCAACGTCCTGACTTTC.

V usage is TRBV28 and J usage is TRBJ2-7; 7 bases match TRBD1. Germline loops: CDR1 MDHEN, CDR2 SYDVKM. J was trimmed by 4 bases and V by 2 bases; bases with no gene match: 11. This CDR3 contains 16 residues. The CDR3 region has the DNA TGTGCCAGCAGTTTAGGCACAGGGGTAGGGCTGTACGAGCAGTACTTC. Amino acid sequence: CASSLGTGVGLYEQYF.

This clone has just a few counts. This sequence joins TRBV6-5 and TRBJ2-3; 7 bases fit TRBD2. Trimming took 11 bases from V and 14 from J; bases not matched to a gene: 13. The CDR3 runs to 11 residues. The germline V gene has CDR1 MNHEY and CDR2 SVGAGI. Here the CDR3 reads CAAWGGGLLYF. The CDR3 DNA reads as TGTGCCGCCTGGGGGGGAGGGTTGTTGTATTTT.

This clone was recorded a few times. The chain joins TRBV21-1 to TRBJ2-2; the table calls TRBD2, which could not be checked here. TRBV21-1 is a listed pseudogene. This CDR3 comprises 16 residues. The CDR3 here is CASSKFRGVFGGELFF. In DNA, the CDR3 is TGTGCCAGCAGCAAATTCCGGGGGGTTTTCGGCGGGGAGCTGTTTTTT.

This clone was counted many times. The chain recombines TRBV11-2 with TRBJ2-2; 11 nucleotides match TRBD1. This CDR3 comprises 18 residues. J gave up 6 bases and V 1 base, and 10 bases lay outside the gene matches. The germline CDR1 and CDR2 sequences are SGHAT and FQNNGV. The CDR3 sequence is CASSLGTGGAVKAGELFF. CDR3 bases: TGTGCCAGCAGCTTAGGGACAGGGGGCGCAGTTAAGGCCGGGGAGCTGTTTTTT.

This clone was recorded once. CDR3 sequence (DNA): TGTGCCAGCAGCTTAGCCGGGGACATGTTTGGCCTGATCACAGATACGCAGTATTTT. Residues: CASSLAGDMFGLITDTQYF. The V and J genes are TRBV7-9 and TRBJ2-3; weak D call: TRBD1 (6 bases). Germline loops: CDR1 SEHNR, CDR2 FQNEAQ (reference sequence). CDR3 length: 19 residues. The V and J ends lost 0 bases and 2 bases respectively, with 21 bases between them.

The rearrangement joins TRBV4-3 to TRBJ2-7; 9 bases align to TRBD2. V gave up 4 bases and J gave up 3 bases; unmatched junction bases: 7. The germline CDR1 and CDR2 sequences are LGHNA and YSLEER. This CDR3 comprises 15 residues. The CDR3 reads CASSPGTSPSYEQYF. CDR3 bases: TGCGCCAGCAGCCCTGGGACTAGCCCAAGCTACGAGCAGTACTTC.

The V gene is TRBV19, the J gene TRBJ1-5, with D possibly being TRBD1 (6 bases). This CDR3 has 19 amino acids. V lost 6 bases to trimming and J lost 0 bases, with 24 bases between them. CDR1 is LNHDA, CDR2 SQIVND, per germline (reference sequence). CDR3 sequence (DNA): TGTGCCAGTAGAAACGGAGGACAGCAAATTTTATTTAGCAATCAGCCCCAGCATTTT. Amino acid sequence: CASRNGGQQILFSNQPQHF.

The chain has TRBV7-2 and TRBJ2-1, with a weak D call TRBD2 (7 bases). Germline CDR1 and CDR2: SGHTA and FQGNSA. The V end was cut by 1 base, the J end by 1 base, with 14 bases between. The CDR3 has 17 amino acids. The CDR3 sequence: CASSLVGGVLSYNEQFF. CDR3 nucleotides: TGTGCCAGCAGCTTAGTAGGGGGGGTGCTTTCCTACAATGAGCAGTTCTTC.

The chain has TRBV27 and TRBJ2-1, with D perhaps TRBD2 (5 bases). V was pared by 7 bases and J by 7 bases, with 23 bases between. There are 16 residues in the CDR3. The germline V gene encodes CDR1 MNHEY and CDR2 SMNVEV (reference sequence). In nucleotides, the CDR3 is TGTGCCAGCACCCCCGGGGTGGGGTTGGAGAGGAATGAGCAGTTCTTC. The encoded protein is CASTPGVGLERNEQFF.